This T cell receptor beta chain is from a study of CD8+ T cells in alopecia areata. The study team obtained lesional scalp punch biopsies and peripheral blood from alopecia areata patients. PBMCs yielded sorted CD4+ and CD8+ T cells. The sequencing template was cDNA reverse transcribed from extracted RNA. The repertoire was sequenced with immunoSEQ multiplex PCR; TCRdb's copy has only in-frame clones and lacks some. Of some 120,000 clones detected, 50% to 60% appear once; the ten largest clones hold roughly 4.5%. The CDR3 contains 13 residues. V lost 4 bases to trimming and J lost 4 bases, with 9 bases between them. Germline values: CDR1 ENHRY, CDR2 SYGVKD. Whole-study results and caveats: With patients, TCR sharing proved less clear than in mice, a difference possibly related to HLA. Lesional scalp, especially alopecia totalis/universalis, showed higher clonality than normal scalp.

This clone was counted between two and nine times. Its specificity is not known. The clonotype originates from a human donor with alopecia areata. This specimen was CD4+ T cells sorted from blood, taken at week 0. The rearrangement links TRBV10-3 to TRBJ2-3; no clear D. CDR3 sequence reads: CAISGFGPDTQYF. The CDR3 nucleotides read TGTGCCATCAGTGGGTTTGGACCAGATACGCAGTATTTT.